This passage covers 21 T cell receptor beta chains from one sample sequenced in a study of CD8 T cells in ankylosing spondylitis. Study conclusions and caveats: It appeared that ankylosing spondylitis blood was characterized by a TCR beta motif of fewer than ten highly homologous variants.

TCRdb reanalysed the 5' RACE reads using MiXCR and keeps one entry per CDR3 protein. The data hold about 800,000 distinct CDR3 sequences, with approximately 12% observed a single time. These receptors are not linked to any known antigen. Sequencing was carried out using blood, either unsorted or a sorted T cell fraction (not recorded which). These receptors were obtained from a male donor with ankylosing spondylitis.

This clonotype was detected a few times. The chain has TRBV9 and TRBJ2-1; the match to TRBD2 covers 8 bases. CDR3 length: 15 amino acids. J gave up 6 bases and V 4 bases, and 9 bases lay outside the gene matches. Germline CDR1 SGDLS, CDR2 YYNGEE. The DNA for the CDR3 is TGTGCCAGCAGCCCCCGGACTAGCAGCCTCAATGAGCAGTTCTTC. Protein sequence: CASSPRTSSLNEQFF.

This clonotype was observed a few times. The CDR3 DNA sequence: TGTGCCAGCAGCCCAGACCTCATGTCTAATGAAAAACTGTTTTTT. Translation: CASSPDLMSNEKLFF. The V gene is TRBV7-2, the J gene TRBJ1-4; D gene uncertain. The CDR3 sequence is 15 residues long. V lost 5 bases and J lost 3, with 13 bases in between. The germline V gene encodes CDR1 SGHTA and CDR2 FQGNSA.

This clonotype was counted only a few times. The rearrangement uses TRBV5-1 and TRBJ2-7; 9 bases align to TRBD1. The CDR3 length is 18 residues. The J segment lost 4 bases and the V segment lost 4 bases, leaving 18 bases of the junction unmatched. Per germline, CDR1 SGHRS and CDR2 YFSETQ. CDR3 protein: CASSLLSSGQGFTYEQYF. The CDR3 DNA follows: TGCGCCAGCAGCCTGTTGTCAAGTGGACAGGGGTTCACGTACGAGCAGTACTTC.

This clonotype has only a few counts. This rearrangement joins TRBV6-1 to TRBJ1-1; D is ambiguous. Germline V CDR1 and CDR2: MNHNS, SASEGT. The V end lost 2 bases, the J end lost 2 bases, and 9 bases lay between the germline ends. CDR3 length: 14 residues. The CDR3 loop reads CASSELLDNTEAFF. The CDR3 nucleotides are TGTGCCAGCAGTGAACTTTTAGACAACACTGAAGCTTTCTTT.

The chain links TRBV6-5 to TRBJ1-4; D is undetermined. The length of the CDR3 is 15 residues. V lost 2 bases and J 5 bases, leaving 12 bases between the germline ends. CDR1 is MNHEY and CDR2 is SVGAGI in the germline V gene. This chain's CDR3 is CASSYGREANEKLFF. CDR3 bases: TGTGCCAGCAGTTACGGTCGAGAAGCCAATGAAAAACTGTTTTTT.

This clonotype was counted ten times or more. In nucleotides, the CDR3 is TGTGCCAGCAGTTACAGGGGGCTCACTGAAGCTTTCTTT. It yields the protein CASSYRGLTEAFF. The V gene is TRBV12-3 or TRBV12-4, the J gene TRBJ1-1, with 9 bases that match TRBD1. There are 13 residues in the CDR3. The ends lost 4 bases at V and 4 bases at J; junction bases unmatched: 1.

This chain joins TRBV6-1 and TRBJ1-1; no clear D. Trimming left V 5 bases short and J 7 bases short, with 20 bases between. The CDR3 contains 15 residues. CDR1 and CDR2 from the germline V gene are MNHNS and SASEGT. In DNA form, the CDR3 reads TGTGCCAGCAGTACGGACTCCCGGGAGTCGGTTGAAGCTTTCTTT. Residues: CASSTDSRESVEAFF.

The rearrangement uses TRBV7-9 and TRBJ1-1; 7 bases fit TRBD1. J gave up 5 bases and V 4 bases, and 7 bases lay outside the gene matches. This CDR3 is 14 amino acids long. CDR1 and CDR2 from the germline V gene are SEHNR and FQNEAQ (reference sequence). The CDR3 region is CASSYSGQRTEAFF. CDR3 coding DNA: TGTGCCAGCAGCTACTCGGGACAGAGGACTGAAGCTTTCTTT.

This clonotype was observed many times. This sequence joins TRBV20-1 and TRBJ1-3; D not certain. The V end lost 3 bases, the J end lost 1 base, and 7 bases lay between the germline ends. CDR3 size: 13 residues. In germline, CDR1 is DFQATT, CDR2 SNEGSKA (reference sequence). CDR3 amino acids: CSARRPSGNTIYF. The CDR3 coding sequence is TGCAGTGCTAGGAGGCCTTCTGGAAACACCATATATTTT.

In this sample, this clonotype turned up many times. This chain joins TRBV20-1 and TRBJ2-1; TRBD2 agrees at 8 bases. The CDR3 contains 16 residues. Germline V gene data show CDR1 as DFQATT and CDR2 as SNEGSKA (reference sequence). With 1 base clipped from V and 1 base from J, the junction kept 6 bases outside the gene matches. CDR3 in DNA: TGCAGTGCTAGAGTCCGACTAGCGCAATCCTACAATGAGCAGTTCTTC. It is translated as CSARVRLAQSYNEQFF.

This clonotype has a count of ten or more. The V gene is TRBV5-5, the J gene TRBJ1-2; tentative D call: TRBD1 (5 bases). CDR1 SGHKS and CDR2 YYEKEE come from the germline V gene (reference sequence). This CDR3 comprises 13 residues. V was shortened by 4 bases and J by 10 bases, with 17 bases between the two germline ends. CDR3 coding DNA: TGTGCCAGCAGCCCCGGGGCCCAACCAGTCTACACCTTC. This encodes CASSPGAQPVYTF.

This clonotype has ten or more counts. This sequence joins TRBV5-1 and TRBJ1-1, with D possibly TRBD1 on 5 matching bases. V was clipped by 4 bases and J by 7 bases, with 17 bases between them. Germline V lookup: CDR1 SGHRS, CDR2 YFSETQ. This CDR3 is 14 amino acids long. The CDR3 region is CASSPGSLGVEAFF. The CDR3 nucleotides read TGCGCCAGCAGCCCAGGGAGCTTGGGGGTTGAAGCTTTCTTT.

V and J are TRBV7-2 and TRBJ2-1; TRBD2 agrees at 8 bases. The CDR3 runs 17 residues. CDR1 is SGHTA, CDR2 FQGNSA, per germline. The J segment lost 7 bases and the V segment lost 1 base, leaving 12 bases of the junction unmatched. CDR3 sequence reads: CASSLVGSGGRLNEQFF. The DNA of the CDR3 is TGTGCCAGCAGCTTAGTGGGAAGCGGGGGCAGGCTGAATGAGCAGTTCTTC. The full variable domain, its missing parts supplied by reference TRBV7-2 and TRBJ2-1, is GAGVSQSPSNKVTEKGKDVELRCDPISGHTALYWYRQSLGQGLEFLIYFQGNSAPDKSGLPSDRFSAERTGGSVSTLTIQRTQQEDSAVYLCASSLVGSGGRLNEQFFGPGTRLTVL.

This clonotype has a count of ten or more. V and J are TRBV12-3 or TRBV12-4 and TRBJ1-5; D gene ambiguous. V lost 1 base, J lost 4 bases, and 8 bases lay in between. This CDR3 has 14 residues. The CDR3 DNA reads TGTGCCAGCAGTTTAGTCATGGGAAATCAGCCCCAGCATTTT. Translation: CASSLVMGNQPQHF.

This clonotype was counted many times. The chain uses TRBV29-1 and TRBJ2-7; 8 bases are shared with TRBD2. V gave up 7 bases and J gave up 2 bases; unmatched junction bases: 13. The germline gives CDR1 SQVTM, CDR2 ANQGSEA. The CDR3 is 15 amino acids. In DNA form, the CDR3 reads TGCAGCGCCCTACAACGTAGTAGCGGGGCCTACGAGCAGTACTTC. This codes for CSALQRSSGAYEQYF.

The table lists this clonotype with a few counts. CDR3 nucleotide sequence: TGCGCCAGCAGCCACCTGACTAGCGGGAGGGAGGATACGCAGTATTTT. Translated, it gives CASSHLTSGREDTQYF. The chain uses TRBV5-1 and TRBJ2-3; the match to TRBD2 covers 14 bases. After removal of 4 bases from V and 6 bases from J, the junction contained 7 bases not matched to a gene. Germline lookup yields CDR1 SGHRS and CDR2 YFSETQ. The CDR3 is 16 amino acids.

The chain has TRBV5-1 and TRBJ2-5; maybe TRBD2 (6 bases). There are 14 residues in the CDR3. Looked up from germline, CDR1 is SGHRS and CDR2 is YFSETQ. Trimming removed 6 bases from V and 2 bases from J, with 14 bases in between. Written as DNA, the CDR3 is TGCGCCAGCACCGCCGGACTACAACAAGAGACCCAGTACTTC. Its protein is CASTAGLQQETQYF.

The chain employs TRBV28 and TRBJ2-1, with TRBD2 identical over 13 bases. The length of the CDR3 is 20 residues. Unmatched junction bases numbered 15, after V lost 5 bases and J lost 2 bases. CDR1 and CDR2 from the germline V gene are MDHEN and SYDVKM. The chain's CDR3 is CASSPAGLAGEPSTYNEQFF. CDR3 DNA: TGTGCCAGCAGTCCCGCCGGACTAGCGGGGGAACCGTCAACCTACAATGAGCAGTTCTTC. Filled out from reference TRBV28 and TRBJ2-1, the complete variable domain reads DVKVTQSSRYLVKRTGEKVFLECVQDMDHENMFWYRQDPGLGLRLIYFSYDVKMKEKGDIPEGYSVSREKKERFSLILESASTNQTSMYLCASSPAGLAGEPSTYNEQFFGPGTRLTVL.

This clonotype was seen only a few times. The J gene is TRBJ1-1, the V gene TRBV5-6; D perhaps matches TRBD1 (6 bases). Trimming took 3 bases from V and 1 from J, leaving 13 bases between them. The CDR3 extends over 15 amino acids. The germline gives CDR1 SGHDT, CDR2 YYEEEE. The CDR3 region is CASSSPRGGNTEAFF. The CDR3 nucleotides read TGTGCCAGCAGCTCACCTCGAGGGGGGAACACTGAAGCTTTCTTT.

This clonotype was seen a few times. The V call is TRBV12-3 or TRBV12-4, the J call TRBJ2-5; no firm D call. The length of the CDR3 is 13 residues. Deletions cut 7 bases from V and 5 bases from J, with 14 bases between. CDR3 nucleotides: TGTGCCAGCAACTCGGGTACCTGGGAGACCCAGTACTTC. It encodes CASNSGTWETQYF.

This clonotype was detected only a few times. The CDR3 DNA is TGTGCCAGCAGTTTACGGGGAATCGGTTCTGGGGCCAACGTCCTGACTTTC. Its protein is CASSLRGIGSGANVLTF. This chain joins TRBV27 and TRBJ2-6; a weak D match, TRBD2 (5 bases). This CDR3 has 17 amino acids. Trimming took 2 bases from V and 1 from J, leaving 12 bases between them. Germline assignment: CDR1 MNHEY and CDR2 SMNVEV (reference sequence).